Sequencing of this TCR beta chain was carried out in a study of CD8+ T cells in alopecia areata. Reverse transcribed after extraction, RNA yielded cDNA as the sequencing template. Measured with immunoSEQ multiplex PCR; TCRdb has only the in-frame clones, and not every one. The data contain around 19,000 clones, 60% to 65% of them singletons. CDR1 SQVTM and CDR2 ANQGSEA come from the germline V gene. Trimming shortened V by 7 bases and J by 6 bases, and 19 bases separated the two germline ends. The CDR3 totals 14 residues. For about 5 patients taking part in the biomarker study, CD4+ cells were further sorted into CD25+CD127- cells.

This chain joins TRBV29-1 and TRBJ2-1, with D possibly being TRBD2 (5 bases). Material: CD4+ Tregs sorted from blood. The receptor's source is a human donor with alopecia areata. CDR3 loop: CSATGEKYPNEQFF. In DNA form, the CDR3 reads TGCAGCGCCACCGGGGAGAAATACCCCAATGAGCAGTTCTTC.